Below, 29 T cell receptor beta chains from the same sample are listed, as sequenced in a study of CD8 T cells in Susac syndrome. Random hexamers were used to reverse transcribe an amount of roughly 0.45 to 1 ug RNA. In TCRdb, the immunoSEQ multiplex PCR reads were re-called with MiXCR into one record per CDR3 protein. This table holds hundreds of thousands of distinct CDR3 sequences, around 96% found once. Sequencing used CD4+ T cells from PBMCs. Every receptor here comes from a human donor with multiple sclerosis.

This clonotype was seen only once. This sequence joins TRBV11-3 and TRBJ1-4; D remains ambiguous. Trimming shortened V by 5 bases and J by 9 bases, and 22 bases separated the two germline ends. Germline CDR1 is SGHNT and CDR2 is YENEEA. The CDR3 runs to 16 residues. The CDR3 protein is CASSPKTLHKDKKLFF. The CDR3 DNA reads TGTGCCAGCAGCCCAAAGACACTACACAAGGATAAAAAACTGTTTTTT.

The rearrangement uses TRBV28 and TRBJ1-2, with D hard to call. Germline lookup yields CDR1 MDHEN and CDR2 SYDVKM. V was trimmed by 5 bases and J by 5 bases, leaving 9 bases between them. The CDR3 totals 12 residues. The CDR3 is CASSTHTYGYTF. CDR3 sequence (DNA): TGTGCCAGCAGTACCCACACATATGGCTACACCTTC.

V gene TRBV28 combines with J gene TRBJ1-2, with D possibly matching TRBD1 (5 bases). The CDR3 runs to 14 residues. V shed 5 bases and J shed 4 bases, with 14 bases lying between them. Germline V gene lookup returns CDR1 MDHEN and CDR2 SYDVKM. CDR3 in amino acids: CASSQGVLLYGYTF. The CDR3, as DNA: TGTGCCAGCAGTCAAGGGGTCCTACTCTATGGCTACACCTTC.

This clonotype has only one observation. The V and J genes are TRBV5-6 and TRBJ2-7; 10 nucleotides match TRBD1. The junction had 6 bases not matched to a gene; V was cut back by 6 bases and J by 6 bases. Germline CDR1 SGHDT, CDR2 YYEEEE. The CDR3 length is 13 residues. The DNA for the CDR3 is TGTGCCAGCAACCGACAGGGGGCTTCCGAGCAGTACTTC. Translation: CASNRQGASEQYF.

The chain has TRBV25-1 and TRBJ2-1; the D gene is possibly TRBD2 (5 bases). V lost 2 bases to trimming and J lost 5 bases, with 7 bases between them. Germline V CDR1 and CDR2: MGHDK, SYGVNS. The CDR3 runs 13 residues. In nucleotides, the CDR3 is TGTGCCAGCAGTGAAGGGCGGGACAATGAGCAGTTCTTC. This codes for CASSEGRDNEQFF.

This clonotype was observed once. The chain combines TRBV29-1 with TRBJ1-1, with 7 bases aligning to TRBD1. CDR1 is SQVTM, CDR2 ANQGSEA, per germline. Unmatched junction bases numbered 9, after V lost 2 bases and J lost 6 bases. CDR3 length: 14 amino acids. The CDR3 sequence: CSVERSPDRPEAFF. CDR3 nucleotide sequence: TGCAGCGTTGAAAGGTCACCGGACAGGCCTGAAGCTTTCTTT.

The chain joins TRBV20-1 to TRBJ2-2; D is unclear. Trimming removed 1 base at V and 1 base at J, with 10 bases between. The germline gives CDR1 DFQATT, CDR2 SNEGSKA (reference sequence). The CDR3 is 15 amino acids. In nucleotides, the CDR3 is TGCAGTGCTAGAGCCCCTAGAGGGAACACCGGGGAGCTGTTTTTT. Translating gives CSARAPRGNTGELFF.

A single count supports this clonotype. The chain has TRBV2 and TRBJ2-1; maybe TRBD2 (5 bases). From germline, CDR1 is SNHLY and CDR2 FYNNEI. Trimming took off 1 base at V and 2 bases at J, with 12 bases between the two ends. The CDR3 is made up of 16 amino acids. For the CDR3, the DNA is TGTGCCAGCAGTGAAGGCGCTAGCAGTCCCTACAATGAGCAGTTCTTC. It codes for CASSEGASSPYNEQFF.

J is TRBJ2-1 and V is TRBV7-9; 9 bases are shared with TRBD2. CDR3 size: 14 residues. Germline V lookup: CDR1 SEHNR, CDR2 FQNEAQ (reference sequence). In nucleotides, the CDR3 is TGTGCAGGGGATAGCGGGAGAGGGTCCGGTGAGCAGTTCTTC. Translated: CAGDSGRGSGEQFF.

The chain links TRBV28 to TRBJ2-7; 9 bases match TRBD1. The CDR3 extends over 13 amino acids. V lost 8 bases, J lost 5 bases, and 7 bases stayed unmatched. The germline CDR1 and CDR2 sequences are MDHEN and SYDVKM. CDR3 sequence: CASLTGGIHEQYF. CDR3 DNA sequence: TGTGCCAGCCTGACAGGGGGGATCCACGAGCAGTACTTC.

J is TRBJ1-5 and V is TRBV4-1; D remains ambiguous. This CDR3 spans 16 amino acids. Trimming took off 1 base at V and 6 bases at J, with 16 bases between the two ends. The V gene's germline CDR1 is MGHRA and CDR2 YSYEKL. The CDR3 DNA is TGCGCCAGCAGCCAAGTCCCAGGTCCGGGGTCTCAGCCCCAGCATTTT. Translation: CASSQVPGPGSQPQHF.

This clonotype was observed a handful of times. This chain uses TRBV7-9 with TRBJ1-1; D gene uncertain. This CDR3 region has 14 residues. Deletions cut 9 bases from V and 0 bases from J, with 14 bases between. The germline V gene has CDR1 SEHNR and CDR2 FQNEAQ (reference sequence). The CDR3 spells CASSLGRLNTEAFF. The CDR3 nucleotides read TGTGCCAGTAGTTTAGGACGGTTGAACACTGAAGCTTTCTTT.

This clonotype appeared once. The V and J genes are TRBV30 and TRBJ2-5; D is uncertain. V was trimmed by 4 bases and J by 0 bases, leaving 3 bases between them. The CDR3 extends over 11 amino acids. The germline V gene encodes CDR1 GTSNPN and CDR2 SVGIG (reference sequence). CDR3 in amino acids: CAWTDQETQYF. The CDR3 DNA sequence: TGTGCCTGGACAGACCAAGAGACCCAGTACTTC.

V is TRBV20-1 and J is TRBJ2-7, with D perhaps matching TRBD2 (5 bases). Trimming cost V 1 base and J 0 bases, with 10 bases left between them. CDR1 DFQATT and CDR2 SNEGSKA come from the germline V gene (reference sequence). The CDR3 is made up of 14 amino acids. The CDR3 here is CSARAGLFSYEQYF. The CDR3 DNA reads TGCAGTGCTAGAGCCGGACTTTTCTCCTACGAGCAGTACTTC.

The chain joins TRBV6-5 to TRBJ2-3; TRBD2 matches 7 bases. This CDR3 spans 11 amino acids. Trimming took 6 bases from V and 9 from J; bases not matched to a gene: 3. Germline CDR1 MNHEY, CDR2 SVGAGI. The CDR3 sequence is CASRNGGTQYF. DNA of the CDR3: TGTGCCAGCAGGAACGGGGGGACGCAGTATTTT.

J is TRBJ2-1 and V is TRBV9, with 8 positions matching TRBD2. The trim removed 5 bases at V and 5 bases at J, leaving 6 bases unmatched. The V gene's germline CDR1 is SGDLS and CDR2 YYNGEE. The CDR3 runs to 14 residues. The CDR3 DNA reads TGTGCCAGCAGTCAGACTAGCGCACACAATGAGCAGTTCTTC. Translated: CASSQTSAHNEQFF. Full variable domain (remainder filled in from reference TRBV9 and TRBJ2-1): DSGVTQTPKHLITATGQRVTLRCSPRSGDLSVYWYQQSLDQGLQFLIQYYNGEERAKGNILERFSAQQFPDLHSELNLSSLELGDSALYFCASSQTSAHNEQFFGPGTRLTVL.

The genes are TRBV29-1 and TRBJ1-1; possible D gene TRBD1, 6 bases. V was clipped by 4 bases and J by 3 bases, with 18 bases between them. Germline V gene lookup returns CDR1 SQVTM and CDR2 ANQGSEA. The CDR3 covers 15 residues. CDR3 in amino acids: CSVAELGARDTEAFF. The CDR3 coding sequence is TGCAGCGTTGCCGAGTTGGGGGCTCGGGACACTGAAGCTTTCTTT.

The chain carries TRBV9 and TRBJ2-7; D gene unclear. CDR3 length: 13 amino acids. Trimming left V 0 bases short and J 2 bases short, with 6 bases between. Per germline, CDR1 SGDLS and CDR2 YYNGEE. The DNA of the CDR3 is TGTGCCAGCAGCGTAGACAGCCCCTACGAGCAGTACTTC. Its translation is CASSVDSPYEQYF.

The CDR3: CASSPHNPSMIYEQYF. For the CDR3, the DNA is TGTGCCAGCAGTCCTCATAACCCTAGTATGATCTACGAGCAGTACTTC. The chain links TRBV27 to TRBJ2-7; no reliable D call. Looked up from germline, CDR1 is MNHEY and CDR2 is SMNVEV (reference sequence). With 5 bases removed from V and 3 bases from J, the gap between germline ends came to 20 bases. The length of the CDR3 is 16 residues.

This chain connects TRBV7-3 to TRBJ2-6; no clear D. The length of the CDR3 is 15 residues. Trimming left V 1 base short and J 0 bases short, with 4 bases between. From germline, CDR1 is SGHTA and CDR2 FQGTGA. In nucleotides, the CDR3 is TGTGCCAGCAGCTTAAGGCCCTCTGGGGCCAACGTCCTGACTTTC. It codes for CASSLRPSGANVLTF.

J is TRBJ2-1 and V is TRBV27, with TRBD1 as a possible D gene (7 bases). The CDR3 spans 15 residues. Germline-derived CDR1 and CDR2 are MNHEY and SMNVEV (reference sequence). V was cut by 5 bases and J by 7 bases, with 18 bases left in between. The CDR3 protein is CASSRDQGGLNEQFF. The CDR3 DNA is TGTGCCAGCAGTAGAGATCAGGGGGGATTGAATGAGCAGTTCTTC.

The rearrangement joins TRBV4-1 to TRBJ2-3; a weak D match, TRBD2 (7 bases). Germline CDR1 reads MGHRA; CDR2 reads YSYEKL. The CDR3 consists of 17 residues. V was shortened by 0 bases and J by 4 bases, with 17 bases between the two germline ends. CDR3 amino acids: CASSQDGGGSVPDTQYF. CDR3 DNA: TGCGCCAGCAGCCAAGACGGGGGCGGGAGCGTGCCAGATACGCAGTATTTT.

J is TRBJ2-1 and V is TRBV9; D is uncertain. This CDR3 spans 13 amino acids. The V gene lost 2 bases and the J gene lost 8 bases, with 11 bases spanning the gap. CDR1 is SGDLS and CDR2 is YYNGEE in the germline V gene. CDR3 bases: TGTGCCAGCAGCGTCCAGGTTGGGGATGAGCAGTTCTTC. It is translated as CASSVQVGDEQFF. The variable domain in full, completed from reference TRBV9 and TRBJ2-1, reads DSGVTQTPKHLITATGQRVTLRCSPRSGDLSVYWYQQSLDQGLQFLIQYYNGEERAKGNILERFSAQQFPDLHSELNLSSLELGDSALYFCASSVQVGDEQFFGPGTRLTVL.

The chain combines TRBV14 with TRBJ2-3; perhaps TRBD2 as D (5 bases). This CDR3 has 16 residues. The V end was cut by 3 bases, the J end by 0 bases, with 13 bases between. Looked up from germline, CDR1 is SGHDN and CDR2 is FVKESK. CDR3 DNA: TGTGCCAGCAGCCAGTTCATATCGGGGAGCACAGATACGCAGTATTTT. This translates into CASSQFISGSTDTQYF.

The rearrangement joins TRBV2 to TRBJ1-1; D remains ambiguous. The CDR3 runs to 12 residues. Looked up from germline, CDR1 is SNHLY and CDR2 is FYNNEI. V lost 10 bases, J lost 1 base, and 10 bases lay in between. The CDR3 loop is CATHHSNTEAFF. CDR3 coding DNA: TGTGCCACCCATCACTCGAACACTGAAGCTTTCTTT. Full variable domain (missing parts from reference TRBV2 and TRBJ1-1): EPEVTQTPSHQVTQMGQEVILRCVPISNHLYFYWYRQILGQKVEFLVSFYNNEISEKSEIFDDQFSVERPDGSNFTLKIRSTKLEDSAMYFCATHHSNTEAFFGQGTRLTVV.

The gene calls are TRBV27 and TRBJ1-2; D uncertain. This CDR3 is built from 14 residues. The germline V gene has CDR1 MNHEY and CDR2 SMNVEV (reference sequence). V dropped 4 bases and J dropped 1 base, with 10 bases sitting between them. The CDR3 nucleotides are TGTGCCAGCAGTTCCCTACAGATTAACTATGGCTACACCTTC. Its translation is CASSSLQINYGYTF.

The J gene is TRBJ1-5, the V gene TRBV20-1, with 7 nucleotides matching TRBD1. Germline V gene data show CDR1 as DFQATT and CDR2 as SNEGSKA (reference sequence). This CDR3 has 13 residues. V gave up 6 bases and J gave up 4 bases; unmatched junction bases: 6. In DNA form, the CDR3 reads TGCAGTGCACTGGACAGGATTAATCAGCCCCAGCATTTT. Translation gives CSALDRINQPQHF.

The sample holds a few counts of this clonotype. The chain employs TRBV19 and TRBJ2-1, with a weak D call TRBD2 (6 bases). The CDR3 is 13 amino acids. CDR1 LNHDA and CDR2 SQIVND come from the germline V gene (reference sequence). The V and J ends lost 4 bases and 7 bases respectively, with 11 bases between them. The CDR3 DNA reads TGTGCCAGTAGTAGCACGGGAGTTAATGAGCAGTTCTTC. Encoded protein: CASSSTGVNEQFF.

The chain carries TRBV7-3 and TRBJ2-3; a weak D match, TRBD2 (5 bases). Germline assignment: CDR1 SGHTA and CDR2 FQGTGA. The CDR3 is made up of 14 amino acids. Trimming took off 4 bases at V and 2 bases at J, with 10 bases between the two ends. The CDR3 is CASSSGGPTDTQYF. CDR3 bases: TGTGCCAGCAGCTCCGGAGGCCCCACAGATACGCAGTATTTT.